This T cell receptor (beta chain) appears in the sequencing data of a study of T cell repertoires in urothelial bladder cancer. Notes on the study in general: Benign specimens had a median approximately 11% infiltrating lymphocyte percentage. Benign specimens held more T cells than urothelial carcinoma specimens.

TCRdb's copy holds only in-frame clones and misses some; the assay was immunoSEQ multiplex PCR. The table lists 13,000 or so clones, about 70% of them singletons, with under 10% in the top ten. With respect to this clone: Its target is not known. The same CDR3 also results from other DNA sequences found in this sample.

The V end lost 0 bases, the J end lost 0 bases, and 12 bases lay between the germline ends. The length of the CDR3 is 17 residues. Germline V gene data show CDR1 as LGHNA and CDR2 as YSLEER. This TCR came from a human donor with urothelial carcinoma. The V gene is TRBV4-3, the J gene TRBJ1-3; D gene ambiguous. Material: tumor-infiltrating cells from bladder cancer. The CDR3 here is CASSQESSPISGNTIYF. The CDR3 bases are TGCGCCAGCAGCCAAGAATCCAGCCCTATCTCTGGAAACACCATATATTTT.